This TCR beta chain was obtained from a study of cytomegalovirus exposure and HLA in healthy donors. The PCR made use of 60 Vbeta and 13 Jbeta primers. Sequencing used immunoSEQ multiplex PCR; TCRdb keeps in-frame clones, though not all of them. In all, the sample yields approximately 120,000 clones. With regard to this clone: No antigen is known for it.

General study results and limits: Analyses of presence and absence presupposed an approximately uniform sequencing depth across donors. Reports indicate that TCR beta sequences accurately predicted the HLA-A and HLA-B alleles of most subjects. There were reportedly fewer N-insertions in an Asian-associated ancestry cluster than the roughly 670-donor mean, in a later analysis. Later analysis identified several of the most significant clusters that appeared linked to common viral pathogens.

The CDR3 consists of 13 residues. Germline loops: CDR1 MDHEN, CDR2 SYDVKM. The sequence was obtained from a man aged 40-55 years in good health and CMV-seronegative. Sequenced material: PBMCs. This rearrangement joins TRBV28 to TRBJ2-5; D is unclear. The DNA end favors TRBJ2-7, so the J call may be wrong. CDR3 sequence reads: CATSRGLPYEQYF. The DNA of the CDR3 is TGTGCCACCTCCAGAGGTTTGCCCTACGAGCAGTACTTC.